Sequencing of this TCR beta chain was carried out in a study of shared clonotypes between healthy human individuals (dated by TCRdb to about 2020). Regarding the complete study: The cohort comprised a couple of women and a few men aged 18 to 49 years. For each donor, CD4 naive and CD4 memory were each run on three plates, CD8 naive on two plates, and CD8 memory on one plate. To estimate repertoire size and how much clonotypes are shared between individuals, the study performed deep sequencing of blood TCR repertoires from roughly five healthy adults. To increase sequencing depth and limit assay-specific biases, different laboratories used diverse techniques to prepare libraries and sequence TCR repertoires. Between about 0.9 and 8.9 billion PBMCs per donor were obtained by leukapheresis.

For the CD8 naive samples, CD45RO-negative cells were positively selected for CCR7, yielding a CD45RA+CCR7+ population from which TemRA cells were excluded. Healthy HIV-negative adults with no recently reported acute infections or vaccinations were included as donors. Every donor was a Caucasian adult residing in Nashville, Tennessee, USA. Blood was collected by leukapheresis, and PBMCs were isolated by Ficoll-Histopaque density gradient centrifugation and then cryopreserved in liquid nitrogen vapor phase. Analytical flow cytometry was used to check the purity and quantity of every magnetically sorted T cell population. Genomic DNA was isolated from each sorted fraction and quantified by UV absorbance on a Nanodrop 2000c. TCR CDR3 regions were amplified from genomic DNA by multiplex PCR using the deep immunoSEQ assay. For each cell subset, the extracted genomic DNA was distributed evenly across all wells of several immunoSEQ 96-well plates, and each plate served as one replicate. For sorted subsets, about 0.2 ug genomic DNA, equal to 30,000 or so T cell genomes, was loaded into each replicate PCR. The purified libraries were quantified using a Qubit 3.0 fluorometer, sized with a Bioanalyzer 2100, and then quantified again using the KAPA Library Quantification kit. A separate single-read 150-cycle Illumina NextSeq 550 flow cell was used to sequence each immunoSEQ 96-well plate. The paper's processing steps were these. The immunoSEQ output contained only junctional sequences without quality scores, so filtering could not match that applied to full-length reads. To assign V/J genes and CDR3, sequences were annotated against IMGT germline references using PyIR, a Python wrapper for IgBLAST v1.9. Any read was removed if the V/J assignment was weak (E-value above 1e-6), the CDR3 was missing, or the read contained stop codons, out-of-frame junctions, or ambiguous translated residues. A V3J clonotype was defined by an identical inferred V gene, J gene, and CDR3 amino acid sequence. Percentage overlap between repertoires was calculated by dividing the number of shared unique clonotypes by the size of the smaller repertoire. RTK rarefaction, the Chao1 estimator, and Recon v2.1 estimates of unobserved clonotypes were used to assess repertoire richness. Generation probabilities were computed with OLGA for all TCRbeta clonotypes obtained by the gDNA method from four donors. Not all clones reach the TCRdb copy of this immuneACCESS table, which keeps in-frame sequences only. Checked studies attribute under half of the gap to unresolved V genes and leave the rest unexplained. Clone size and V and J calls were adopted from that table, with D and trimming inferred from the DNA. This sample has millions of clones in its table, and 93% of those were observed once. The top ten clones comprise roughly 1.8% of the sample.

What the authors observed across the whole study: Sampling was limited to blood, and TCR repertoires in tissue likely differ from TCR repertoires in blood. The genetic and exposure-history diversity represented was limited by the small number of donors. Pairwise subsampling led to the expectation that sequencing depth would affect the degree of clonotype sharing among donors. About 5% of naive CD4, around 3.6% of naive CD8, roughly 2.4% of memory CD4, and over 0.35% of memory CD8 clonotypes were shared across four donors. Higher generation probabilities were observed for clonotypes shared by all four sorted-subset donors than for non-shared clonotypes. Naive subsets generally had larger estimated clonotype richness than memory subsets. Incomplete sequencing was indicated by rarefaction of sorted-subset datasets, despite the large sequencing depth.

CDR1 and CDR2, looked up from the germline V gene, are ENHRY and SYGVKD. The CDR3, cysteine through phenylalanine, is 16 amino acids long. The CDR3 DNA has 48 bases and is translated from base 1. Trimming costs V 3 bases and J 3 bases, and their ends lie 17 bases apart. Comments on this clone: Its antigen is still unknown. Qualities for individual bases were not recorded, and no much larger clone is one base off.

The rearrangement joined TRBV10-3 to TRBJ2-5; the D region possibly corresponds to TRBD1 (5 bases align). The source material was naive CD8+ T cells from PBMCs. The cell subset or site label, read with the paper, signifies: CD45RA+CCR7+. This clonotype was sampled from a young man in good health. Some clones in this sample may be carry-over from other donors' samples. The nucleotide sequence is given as TGTGCCATCAGTGACGGACAACTGGGCCTGAAAGAGACCCAGTACTTC. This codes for CAISDGQLGLKETQYF.